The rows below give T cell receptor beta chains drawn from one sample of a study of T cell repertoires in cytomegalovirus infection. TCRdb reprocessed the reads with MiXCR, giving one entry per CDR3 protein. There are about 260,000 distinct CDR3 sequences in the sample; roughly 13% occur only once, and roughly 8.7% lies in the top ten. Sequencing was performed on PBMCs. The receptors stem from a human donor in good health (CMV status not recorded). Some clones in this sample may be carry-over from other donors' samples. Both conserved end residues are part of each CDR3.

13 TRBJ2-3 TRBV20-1 CSARWDAIDTQYF
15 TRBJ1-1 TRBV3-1 CASSRRVGRNTEAFF
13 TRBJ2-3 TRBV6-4 CASSFGVGDTQYF
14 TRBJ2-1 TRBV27 CASSLLPLGNEQFF
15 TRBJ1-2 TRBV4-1 CASSPSEGTNYGYTF
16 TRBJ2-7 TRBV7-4 CASSLEARQGGYEQYF
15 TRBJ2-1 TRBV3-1 CASTLRGQGCNEQFF
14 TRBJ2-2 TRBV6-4 CASSESQGARELFF
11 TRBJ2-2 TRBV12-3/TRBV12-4 CANVRGGELFF
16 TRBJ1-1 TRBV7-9 CASSPRDRGSNTEAFF
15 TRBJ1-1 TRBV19 CASSGYRGMNTEAFF
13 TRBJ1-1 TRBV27 CASSWGMNTEAFF
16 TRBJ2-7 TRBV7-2 CASSSGPGLAAYEQYF
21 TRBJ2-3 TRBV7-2 CASSLAKPGGLAGTFTDTQYF
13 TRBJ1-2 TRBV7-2 CASSPQGGYGYTF
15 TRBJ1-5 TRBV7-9 CASSSSGQLNQPQHF
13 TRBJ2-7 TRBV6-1 CASSRPTSYEQYF
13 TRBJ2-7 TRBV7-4 CASSFWTGPEQYF
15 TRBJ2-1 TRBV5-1 CASSFLAGGANEQFF
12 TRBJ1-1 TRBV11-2 CASSHDSYKAFF
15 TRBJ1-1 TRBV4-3 CASSQAPSGPNEAFF
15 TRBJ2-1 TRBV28 CASSPQREYYNEQFF
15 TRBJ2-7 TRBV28 CASSPPDRASYEQYF
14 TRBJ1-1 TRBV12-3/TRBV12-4 CASTWAGGGPEAFF